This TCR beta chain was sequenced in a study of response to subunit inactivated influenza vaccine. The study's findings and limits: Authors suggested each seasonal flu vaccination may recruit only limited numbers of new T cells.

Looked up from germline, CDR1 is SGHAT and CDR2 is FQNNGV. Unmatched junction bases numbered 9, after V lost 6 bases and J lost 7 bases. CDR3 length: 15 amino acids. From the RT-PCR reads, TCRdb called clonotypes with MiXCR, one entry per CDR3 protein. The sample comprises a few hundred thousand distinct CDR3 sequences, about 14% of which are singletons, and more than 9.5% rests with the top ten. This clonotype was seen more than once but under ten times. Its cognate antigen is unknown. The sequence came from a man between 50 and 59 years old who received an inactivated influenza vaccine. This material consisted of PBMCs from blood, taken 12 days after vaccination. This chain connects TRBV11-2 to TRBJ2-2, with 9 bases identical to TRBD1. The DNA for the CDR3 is TGTGCCAGCAGTTCTACAGGGGGCGCTTACGGGGAGCTGTTTTTT. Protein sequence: CASSSTGGAYGELFF. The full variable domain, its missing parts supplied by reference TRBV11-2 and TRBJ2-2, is EAGVAQSPRYKIIEKRQSVAFWCNPISGHATLYWYQQILGQGPKLLIQFQNNGVVDDSQLPKDRFSAERLKGVDSTLKIQPAKLEDSAVYLCASSSTGGAYGELFFGEGSRLTVL.